These T cell receptor beta chains were read from a single sample in a study of blood T cell repertoires in COVID-19. Using immunoSEQ multiplex PCR, the repertoire was profiled, and TCRdb retains in-frame clones only, with some absent. The data show tens of thousands of clones, with about 90% seen just once and around 14% held by the top ten. Sequenced material: peripheral blood. The receptor source for this set is a human donor with active COVID-19. The donor label of this sample is uncertain. Each CDR3 is given with its conserved first and last residue.

V gene: TRBV19
J gene: TRBJ1-6
CDR3 protein: CASSETGLDSPLHF

V gene: TRBV30
J gene: TRBJ2-5
CDR3 protein: CAWSVRGGETQYF

V gene: TRBV28
J gene: TRBJ1-1
CDR3 protein: CASSWDRGSEAFF

V gene: TRBV5-1
J gene: TRBJ2-7
CDR3 protein: CASSLEQGAYYEQYF

V gene: TRBV2
J gene: TRBJ2-2
CDR3 protein: CASRGTGGRELFF

V gene: TRBV9
J gene: TRBJ2-1
CDR3 protein: CASSVSASGRHEQFF

V gene: TRBV28
J gene: TRBJ1-6
CDR3 protein: CASSGPGQVHSPLHF

V gene: TRBV7-7
J gene: TRBJ2-5
CDR3 protein: CASSLGGLGSGPIQETQYF

V gene: TRBV28
J gene: TRBJ1-1
CDR3 protein: CASEGGLNTEAFF

V gene: TRBV6-2/TRBV6-3
J gene: TRBJ2-7
CDR3 protein: CASSYRGGYEQYF

V gene: TRBV30
J gene: TRBJ2-7
CDR3 protein: CAWSYSVGEQYF

V gene: TRBV27
J gene: TRBJ2-2
CDR3 protein: CASTRLGANTGELFF

V gene: TRBV19
J gene: TRBJ2-2
CDR3 protein: CASSKGGELFF

V gene: TRBV15
J gene: TRBJ1-6
CDR3 protein: CATSRGQGGSPLHF

V gene: TRBV30
J gene: TRBJ1-2
CDR3 protein: CAWSVRGLGGYTF

V gene: TRBV21-1
J gene: TRBJ2-4
CDR3 protein: CASIQGANIQYF

V gene: TRBV18
J gene: TRBJ1-5
CDR3 protein: CASSPVGAYNQPQHF

V gene: TRBV7-9
J gene: TRBJ2-1
CDR3 protein: CASSLTSGVQIYEQFF

V gene: TRBV6-5
J gene: TRBJ1-3
CDR3 protein: CASSNPGGSTIYF